This record concerns one T cell receptor (beta chain) sequence. This clonotype has just a few counts. The target of this receptor is not known. The record has no base qualities; no much larger clone is one base away. The donors were roughly 39 Caucasian individuals from Russia, aged about 6 to 95 years, who were systemically healthy. Each donor gave ten milliliters of peripheral blood, collected into EDTA-treated Vacutainer tubes. PBMCs were isolated by Ficoll-Paque density-gradient centrifugation, with at least 6.5 million obtained per sample. Total RNA was extracted from PBMCs with Trizol reagent, with at least 5.5 micrograms obtained per sample. For every donor, an aliquot of PBMCs went through flow cytometry to measure the percentages of naive CD45RAhigh/CD27high T cells. This entry is derived from a study of blood T cells in healthy people across ages (dated by TCRdb to between 2015 and 2016). In the study overall: In model experiments, template switching captured about one uniquely barcoded TCR beta cDNA molecule for every two T cells. Age-related changes in TCR beta repertoire diversity were measured in the study by deep sequencing normalized with unique cDNA molecular identifiers. The donors were split into four age groups: young (average around 17 years), middle-aged (about 40), aged (roughly 60) and long-lived (roughly 77). Donors of different ages were randomly distributed across sequencing lanes to avoid experimental bias. Two additional independent replicas of 1 million unique cDNA reads from the same blood draw were analyzed for two donors (one aged 18 to 30 and one aged 80 or older).

According to the germline V gene, CDR1 reads LGHNA and CDR2 reads YSLEER. Spanning cysteine to phenylalanine, the CDR3 consists of 16 amino acids. The sequence is cut down to CDR3 DNA, 48 bases in frame from base 1. Cut back by 1 base and 0 bases, the V and J ends lie 10 bases apart. Here is what the overall study found, with its caveats: As age increased, observed TCR beta diversity per million T cells dropped in a roughly linear way, and a significant reduction was already evident by age 40. Compared with the aged group, more naive CD4+ T cells, fewer expanded clones and increased TCR diversity were shown by the long-lived group, suggesting age selection. Since profiling was done on bulk unsorted PBMCs, naive and antigen-experienced compartments could not be conclusively compared. The CMV infection status of donors was not known, potentially confounding age-related changes in expanded clonotypes. The percentage of naive T cells measured by flow cytometry correlated strongly with observed TCR beta diversity. Estimates of total diversity from one million sequenced T cells were regarded as lower bounds and underestimates.

Receptor amplification or capture employed 5' RACE. TCRdb shows the sequencer as Illumina HiSeq 2500. A second PCR of about 6 to 11 cycles was run with a J-beta primer mix and a sample-barcoded 5' primer. Each TCR beta cDNA molecule received a unique molecular identifier from a template-switch 5' adaptor carrying 12 random nucleotides. Each sample yielded at least 3 million CDR3-containing paired-end reads. All of the RNA was converted into first-strand cDNA using the Mint cDNA synthesis kit, with a TRBC-specific oligonucleotide serving as the primer. Following uracil-DNA glycosylase treatment, all cDNA underwent a first 18-cycle PCR with the universal primers M1SS and BC2_uni_R. The paper's processing steps were these. Normalization of each sample was performed by random selection of 1 million high-quality reads, each carrying a distinct molecular identifier. Reads with shared molecular identifiers were discarded instead of being binned into consensus sequences. MiTCR, run with a Q25 quality threshold and the strictest error-elimination algorithm, handled CDR3 identification, clonotype clustering and error correction. A nonparametric unseen species model using Euler transformation provided a lower-bound estimate of total TCR beta diversity. Starting from the raw public reads, TCRdb applied fastp trimming at Q25, assembled clones with MiXCR and retained in-frame beta chains. Here each entry gathers all rows of one CDR3 protein and keeps the most common genes and DNA. TCRdb, not the original authors, processed these V and J calls. The sample table lists hundreds of thousands of distinct CDR3 sequences, about 52% of them with a count of one. The top ten hold under 60% of the sample.

The sequenced sample consisted of blood. This receptor chain uses TRBV4-3 and TRBJ2-1; too little of a D gene remains to name it. This TCR derives from a man in his sixties in good health. The base sequence is TGCGCCAGCAGCCAAGGGGTCTCCCTCTCCTACAATGAGCAGTTCTTC. This is translated as CASSQGVSLSYNEQFF.